This record looks at one T cell receptor beta chain sequence and its context. Antigen: not known. The data were taken from a study of beta chain features in type 1 diabetes. Study-level results: Over-representation of high TCR-expressing cells was a possible consequence of cDNA sequencing. Moderate but significant shortening of TCRB CDR3s was recorded in all four CD4+ subsets from Type 1 diabetes patients.

Looked up from germline, CDR1 is GTSNPN and CDR2 is SVGIG (reference sequence). The CDR3 spans 14 residues. V shed 3 bases, J shed 4 bases, and the junction held 5 bases outside the gene matches. Sequencing targeted expressed TCRB transcripts, as all isolated RNA had been reverse transcribed. Clones were read by immunoSEQ multiplex PCR, and TCRdb kept only the in-frame ones, dropping some. The sample yields about 340,000 clones, approximately 13% seen once. What was sequenced was naive CD4+ T cells from blood. This TCR was recovered from a woman aged 18-29 years with type 1 diabetes. This rearrangement joins TRBV30 to TRBJ1-4; 7 positions agree with TRBD1. The CDR3 reads CAWRGQNFNEKLFF. The DNA of the CDR3 is TGTGCCTGGAGGGGACAGAACTTTAATGAAAAACTGTTTTTT.